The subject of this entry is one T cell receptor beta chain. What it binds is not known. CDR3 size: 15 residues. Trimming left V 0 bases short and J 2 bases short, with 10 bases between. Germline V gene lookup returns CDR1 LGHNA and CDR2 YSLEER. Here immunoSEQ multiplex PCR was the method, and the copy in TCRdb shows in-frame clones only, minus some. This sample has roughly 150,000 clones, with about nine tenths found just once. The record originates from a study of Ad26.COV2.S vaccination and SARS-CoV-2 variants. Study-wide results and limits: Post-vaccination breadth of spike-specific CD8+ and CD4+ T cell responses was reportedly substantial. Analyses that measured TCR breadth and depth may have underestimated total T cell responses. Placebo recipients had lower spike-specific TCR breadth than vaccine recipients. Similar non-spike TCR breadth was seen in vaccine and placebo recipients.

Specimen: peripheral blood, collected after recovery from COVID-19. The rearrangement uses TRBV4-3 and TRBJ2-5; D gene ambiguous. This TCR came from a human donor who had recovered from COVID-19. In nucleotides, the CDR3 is TGCGCCAGCAGCCAAGACTGGGCATCTCAAGAGACCCAGTACTTC. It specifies CASSQDWASQETQYF.